Shown below are 13 T cell receptor beta chains from a single sample sequenced in a study of T-cell memory formation after mild COVID-19. TCRdb itself ran the 5' RACE reads through MiXCR, one entry per CDR3 protein. This table holds hundreds of thousands of distinct CDR3 sequences, about 20% found once. Sequenced sample: PBMCs or a T cell subset sorted from them (not recorded which). The origin of the receptors is an adult woman who had mild COVID-19 (a few samples of this study predate the infection). Cell type and time point are not known.

V gene TRBV7-9 combines with J gene TRBJ1-2; D is uncertain. This CDR3 is built from 13 residues. V lost 7 bases and J lost 6, with 15 bases in between. Germline V gene lookup returns CDR1 SEHNR and CDR2 FQNEAQ (reference sequence). CDR3 sequence reads: CASIPGGNHGYTF. CDR3 nucleotides: TGTGCCAGCATCCCTGGAGGGAATCATGGCTACACCTTC.

This clonotype turned up a few times. The genes are TRBV5-1 and TRBJ2-7; 15 bases fit TRBD2. Trimming took 3 bases from V and 5 from J; bases not matched to a gene: 3. The germline gives CDR1 SGHRS, CDR2 YFSETQ. This CDR3 spans 15 amino acids. The chain's CDR3 is CASSWTSGRANEQYF. The DNA of the CDR3 is TGCGCCAGCAGCTGGACTAGCGGGAGGGCCAACGAGCAGTACTTC.

This clonotype showed up just a few times. V usage is TRBV20-1 and J usage is TRBJ2-3; 7 bases map to TRBD1. Germline CDR1 DFQATT, CDR2 SNEGSKA (reference sequence). The CDR3 covers 13 residues. V lost 6 bases to trimming and J lost 4 bases; unmatched junction nucleotides: 7. CDR3 nucleotide sequence: TGCAGTGCGAAAACAGGGGTCCCAGATACGCAGTATTTT. Its protein product is CSAKTGVPDTQYF.

The chain recombines TRBV28 with TRBJ2-1; D possibly corresponds to TRBD2 (6 bases). Germline V CDR1 and CDR2: MDHEN, SYDVKM. The CDR3 runs 14 residues. V shed 8 bases and J shed 0 bases, with 11 bases lying between them. The CDR3 DNA follows: TGTGCCAGCGGGACTTCGAGCTCCTACAATGAGCAGTTCTTC. It translates to CASGTSSSYNEQFF.

This clonotype has only a few counts. This sequence joins TRBV7-6 and TRBJ2-7; 9 bases agree with TRBD1. CDR3 length: 13 residues. The ends lost 1 base at V and 7 bases at J; junction bases unmatched: 2. Germline V lookup: CDR1 SGHVS, CDR2 FNYEAQ. The CDR3 DNA is TGTGCCAGCAGCTTAGGGACAGGGGAAGAGCAGTACTTC. It translates to CASSLGTGEEQYF.

The chain recombines TRBV5-6 with TRBJ2-2; D unresolved. Germline assignment: CDR1 SGHDT and CDR2 YYEEEE. V dropped 4 bases and J dropped 8 bases, with 12 bases sitting between them. The CDR3 totals 13 residues. CDR3 protein: CASSPPALGELFF. CDR3 in DNA: TGTGCCAGCAGCCCCCCGGCCCTTGGGGAGCTGTTTTTT. Combining the CDR3 with reference TRBV5-6 and TRBJ2-2 gives the whole variable domain DAGVTQSPTHLIKTRGQQVTLRCSPKSGHDTVSWYQQALGQGPQFIFQYYEEEERQRGNFPDRFSGHQFPNYSSELNVNALLLGDSALYLCASSPPALGELFFGEGSRLTVL.

The chain uses TRBV4-1 and TRBJ2-3, with D tentatively TRBD1 (6 bases). Germline lookup yields CDR1 MGHRA and CDR2 YSYEKL. Between the trimmed V and J ends, which lost 1 base and 5 bases, there was a span of 13 bases. The CDR3 runs 15 residues. The CDR3 region is CASSQGGQWRDTQYF. The CDR3 region has the DNA TGCGCCAGCAGCCAAGGGGGGCAGTGGAGAGATACGCAGTATTTT.

V gene TRBV6-5 combines with J gene TRBJ2-2, with 9 bases identical to TRBD1. The ends lost 5 bases at V and 0 bases at J; junction bases unmatched: 4. Per the germline V gene, CDR1 is MNHEY and CDR2 is SVGAGI. This CDR3 contains 16 residues. This CDR3 reads CASSGDRGANTGELFF. As DNA, the CDR3 is TGTGCCAGCAGTGGCGACAGGGGGGCGAACACCGGGGAGCTGTTTTTT.

A few counts support this clonotype. This chain connects TRBV7-2 to TRBJ2-5; a weak D match, TRBD1 (7 bases). From germline, CDR1 is SGHTA and CDR2 FQGNSA. V lost 6 bases to trimming and J lost 5 bases, with 16 bases between them. The CDR3 is 14 residues long. CDR3 sequence (DNA): TGTGCCAGCAGACCGGAGGGGGCATGGGAGACCCAGTACTTC. Its protein product is CASRPEGAWETQYF.

The chain links TRBV14 to TRBJ2-7, with D tentatively TRBD1 (5 bases). V was clipped by 0 bases and J by 0 bases, with 15 bases between them. The germline CDR1 and CDR2 sequences are SGHDN and FVKESK. This CDR3 contains 17 residues. Here the CDR3 DNA reads TGTGCCAGCAGCCAAGAAATCAGCAGTGACAGCTCCTACGAGCAGTACTTC. It is translated as CASSQEISSDSSYEQYF.

This clonotype has ten or more counts. The V and J genes are TRBV12-3 or TRBV12-4 and TRBJ1-6, with D uncertain. The CDR3 loop spans 15 amino acids. Trimming removed 1 base at V and 7 bases at J, with 11 bases between. Here the CDR3 reads CASSLDLRWNSPLHF. DNA for the CDR3: TGTGCCAGCAGTTTAGACCTGAGGTGGAATTCACCCCTCCACTTT.

V and J are TRBV29-1 and TRBJ2-1, with 10 bases matching TRBD2. Trimming removed 4 bases from V and 3 bases from J; junction bases left unmatched: 12. Germline V gene lookup returns CDR1 SQVTM and CDR2 ANQGSEA. The CDR3 covers 17 residues. The CDR3 DNA follows: TGCAGCGTTGCTATAGGGCTAGCGGGAGTCGGCTACAATGAGCAGTTCTTC. Its translation is CSVAIGLAGVGYNEQFF.

There are many counts of this clonotype. DNA of the CDR3: TGTGCCAGCAGCACCGACAGGGGACGGAACTATGGCTACACCTTC. It encodes CASSTDRGRNYGYTF. The chain links TRBV7-9 to TRBJ1-2; 8 positions agree with TRBD1. Germline CDR1 SEHNR, CDR2 FQNEAQ (reference sequence). The CDR3 totals 15 residues. Trimming removed 5 bases from V and 2 bases from J; junction bases left unmatched: 7. Full variable domain (outside the CDR3, taken from reference TRBV7-9 and TRBJ1-2): DTGVSQNPRHKITKRGQNVTFRCDPISEHNRLYWYRQTLGQGPEFLTYFQNEAQLEKSRLLSDRFSAERPKGSFSTLEIQRTEQGDSAMYLCASSTDRGRNYGYTFGSGTRLTVV.